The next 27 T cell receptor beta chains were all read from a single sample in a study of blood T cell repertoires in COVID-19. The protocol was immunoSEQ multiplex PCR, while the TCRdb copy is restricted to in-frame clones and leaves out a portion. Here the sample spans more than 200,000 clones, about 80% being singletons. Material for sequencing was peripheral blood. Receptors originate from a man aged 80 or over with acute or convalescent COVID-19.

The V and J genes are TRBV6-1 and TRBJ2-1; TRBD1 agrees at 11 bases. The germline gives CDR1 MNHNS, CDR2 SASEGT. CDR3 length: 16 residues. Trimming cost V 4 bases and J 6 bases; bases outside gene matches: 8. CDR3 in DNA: TGTGCCAGCAGTGGATGGACAGGGGGCGTCAGCAATGAGCAGTTCTTC. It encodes CASSGWTGGVSNEQFF.

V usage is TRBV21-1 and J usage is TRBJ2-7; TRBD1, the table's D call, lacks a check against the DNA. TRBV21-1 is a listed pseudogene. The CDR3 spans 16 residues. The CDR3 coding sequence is TGTGCCAGCAGCAAAGGGGGCACCGGGACAGGGGACGAGCAGTACTTC. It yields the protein CASSKGGTGTGDEQYF.

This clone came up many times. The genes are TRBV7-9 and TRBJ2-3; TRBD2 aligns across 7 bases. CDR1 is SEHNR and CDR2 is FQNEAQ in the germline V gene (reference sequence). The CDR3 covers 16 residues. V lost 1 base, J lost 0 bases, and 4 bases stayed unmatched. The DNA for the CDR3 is TGTGCCAGCAGCTTAGGGGGACTATTTAGCACAGATACGCAGTATTTT. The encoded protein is CASSLGGLFSTDTQYF.

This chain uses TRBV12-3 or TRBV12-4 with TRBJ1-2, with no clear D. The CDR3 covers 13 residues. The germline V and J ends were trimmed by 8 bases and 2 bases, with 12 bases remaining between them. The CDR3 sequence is CASSLRANYGYTF. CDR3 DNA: TGTGCCAGCTCTCTGAGGGCCAACTATGGCTACACCTTC.

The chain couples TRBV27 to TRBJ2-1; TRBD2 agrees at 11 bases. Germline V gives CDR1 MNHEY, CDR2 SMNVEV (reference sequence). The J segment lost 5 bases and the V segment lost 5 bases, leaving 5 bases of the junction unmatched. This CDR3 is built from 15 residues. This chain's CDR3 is CASSPGTSGHNEQFF. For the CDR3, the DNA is TGTGCCAGCAGTCCAGGGACTAGCGGTCACAATGAGCAGTTCTTC.

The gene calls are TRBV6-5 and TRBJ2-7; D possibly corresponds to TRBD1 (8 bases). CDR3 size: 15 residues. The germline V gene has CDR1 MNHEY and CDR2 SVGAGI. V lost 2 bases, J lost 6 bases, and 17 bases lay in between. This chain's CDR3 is CASSYRTGRVSEQYF. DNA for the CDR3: TGTGCCAGCAGTTACAGGACAGGGAGGGTTTCCGAGCAGTACTTC.

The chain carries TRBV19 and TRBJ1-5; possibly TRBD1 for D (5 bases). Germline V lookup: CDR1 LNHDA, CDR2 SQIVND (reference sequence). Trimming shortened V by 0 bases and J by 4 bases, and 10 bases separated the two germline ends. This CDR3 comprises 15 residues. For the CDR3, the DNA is TGTGCCAGTAGTATAGATACCGGGGGTAATCAGCCCCAGCATTTT. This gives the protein CASSIDTGGNQPQHF.

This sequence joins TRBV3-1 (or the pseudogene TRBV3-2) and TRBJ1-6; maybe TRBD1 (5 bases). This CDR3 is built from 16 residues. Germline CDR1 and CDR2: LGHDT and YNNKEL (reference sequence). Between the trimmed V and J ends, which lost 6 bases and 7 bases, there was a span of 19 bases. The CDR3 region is CASRHLGQGTNSPLHF. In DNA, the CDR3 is TGTGCCAGCAGACACTTAGGGCAGGGTACGAATTCACCCCTCCACTTT.

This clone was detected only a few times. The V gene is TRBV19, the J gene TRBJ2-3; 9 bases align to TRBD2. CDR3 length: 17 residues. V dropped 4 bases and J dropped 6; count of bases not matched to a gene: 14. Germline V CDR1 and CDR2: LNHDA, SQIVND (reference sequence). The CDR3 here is CASSSPGLAPQADTQYF. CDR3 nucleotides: TGTGCCAGTAGTAGCCCTGGACTAGCGCCACAAGCGGATACGCAGTATTTT.

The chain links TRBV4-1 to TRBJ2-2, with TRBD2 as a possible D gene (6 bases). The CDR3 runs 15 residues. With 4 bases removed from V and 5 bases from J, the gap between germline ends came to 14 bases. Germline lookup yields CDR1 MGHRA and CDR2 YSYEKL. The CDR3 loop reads CASSPAGGKTGELFF. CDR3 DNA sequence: TGCGCCAGCAGCCCCGCCGGAGGGAAAACCGGGGAGCTGTTTTTT.

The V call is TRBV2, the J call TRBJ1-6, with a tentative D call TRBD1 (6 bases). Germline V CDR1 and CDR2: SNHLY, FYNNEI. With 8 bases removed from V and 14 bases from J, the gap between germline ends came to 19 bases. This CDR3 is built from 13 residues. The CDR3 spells CASETVQGATLHF. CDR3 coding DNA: TGTGCCAGCGAAACGGTACAGGGTGCGACCCTCCACTTT.

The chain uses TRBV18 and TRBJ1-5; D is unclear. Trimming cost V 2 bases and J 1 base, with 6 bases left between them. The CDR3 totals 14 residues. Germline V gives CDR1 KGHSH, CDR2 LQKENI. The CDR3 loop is CASSPEMSNQPQHF. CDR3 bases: TGTGCCAGCTCACCAGAGATGAGCAATCAGCCCCAGCATTTT. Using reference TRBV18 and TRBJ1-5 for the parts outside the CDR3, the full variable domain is NAGVMQNPRHLVRRRGQEARLRCSPMKGHSHVYWYRQLPEEGLKFMVYLQKENIIDESGMPKERFSAEFPKEGPSILRIQQVVRGDSAAYFCASSPEMSNQPQHFGDGTRLSIL.

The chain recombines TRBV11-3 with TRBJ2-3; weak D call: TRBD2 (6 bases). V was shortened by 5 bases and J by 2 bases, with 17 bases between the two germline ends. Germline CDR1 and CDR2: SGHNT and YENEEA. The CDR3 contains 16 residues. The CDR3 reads CASSRVVGGTTDTQYF. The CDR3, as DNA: TGTGCCAGCAGCCGCGTGGTGGGGGGTACCACAGATACGCAGTATTTT.

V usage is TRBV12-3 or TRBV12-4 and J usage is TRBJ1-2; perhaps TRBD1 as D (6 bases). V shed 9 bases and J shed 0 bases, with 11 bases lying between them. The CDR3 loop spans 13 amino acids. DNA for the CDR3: TGTGCCAGTGGACAGCCGCCTAACTATGGCTACACCTTC. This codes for CASGQPPNYGYTF.

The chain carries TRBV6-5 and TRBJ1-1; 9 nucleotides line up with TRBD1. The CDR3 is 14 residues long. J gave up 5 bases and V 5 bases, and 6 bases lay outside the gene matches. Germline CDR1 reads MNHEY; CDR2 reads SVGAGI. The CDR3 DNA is TGTGCCAGCAGTCACGACAGGGGGACGACTGAAGCTTTCTTT. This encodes CASSHDRGTTEAFF.

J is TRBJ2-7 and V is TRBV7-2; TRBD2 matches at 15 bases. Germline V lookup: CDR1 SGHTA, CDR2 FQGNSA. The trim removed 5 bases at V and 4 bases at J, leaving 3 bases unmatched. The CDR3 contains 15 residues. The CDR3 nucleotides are TGTGCCAGCAGCGGCGGACTAGCGGGAGGGTACGAGCAGTACTTC. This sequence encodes CASSGGLAGGYEQYF.

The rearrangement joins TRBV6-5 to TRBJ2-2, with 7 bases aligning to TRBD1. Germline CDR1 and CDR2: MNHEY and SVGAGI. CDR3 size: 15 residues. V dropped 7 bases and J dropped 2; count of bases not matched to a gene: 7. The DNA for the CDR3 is TGTGCCAGCACCTTGGGGGACAGTAACACCGGGGAGCTGTTTTTT. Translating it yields CASTLGDSNTGELFF.

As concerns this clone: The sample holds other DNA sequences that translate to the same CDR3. In DNA form, the CDR3 reads TGCGCCAGCAGCCTGGACGGGTACGAGCAGTACTTC. The encoded protein is CASSLDGYEQYF. This sequence joins TRBV5-1 and TRBJ2-7; D unclear. The germline V gene encodes CDR1 SGHRS and CDR2 YFSETQ. CDR3 length: 12 residues. Trimming shortened V by 4 bases and J by 4 bases, and 9 bases separated the two germline ends.

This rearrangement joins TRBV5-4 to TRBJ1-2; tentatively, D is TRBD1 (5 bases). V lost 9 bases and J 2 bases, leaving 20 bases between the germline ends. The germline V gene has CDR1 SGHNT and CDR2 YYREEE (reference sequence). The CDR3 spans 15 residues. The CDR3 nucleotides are TGTGCCACCGGGCAGGGACTACAGAAGAACTATGGCTACACCTTC. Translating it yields CATGQGLQKNYGYTF. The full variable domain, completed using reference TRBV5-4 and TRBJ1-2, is ETGVTQSPTHLIKTRGQQVTLRCSSQSGHNTVSWYQQALGQGPQFIFQYYREEENGRGNFPPRFSGLQFPNYSSELNVNALELDDSALYLCATGQGLQKNYGYTFGSGTRLTVV.

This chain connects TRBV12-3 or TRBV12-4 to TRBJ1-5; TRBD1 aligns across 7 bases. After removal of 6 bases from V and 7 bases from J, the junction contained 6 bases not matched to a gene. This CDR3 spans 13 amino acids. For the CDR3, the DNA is TGTGCCAGCAGCCCCGACAGGGTGCAGCCCCAGCATTTT. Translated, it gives CASSPDRVQPQHF.

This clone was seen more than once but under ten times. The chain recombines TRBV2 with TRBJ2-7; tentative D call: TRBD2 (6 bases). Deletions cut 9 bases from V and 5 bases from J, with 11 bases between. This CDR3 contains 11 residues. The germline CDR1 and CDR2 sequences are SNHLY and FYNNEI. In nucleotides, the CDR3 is TGTGCCAGTCTGGGGGGAGACGAGCAGTACTTC. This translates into CASLGGDEQYF. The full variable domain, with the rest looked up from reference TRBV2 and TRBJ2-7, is EPEVTQTPSHQVTQMGQEVILRCVPISNHLYFYWYRQILGQKVEFLVSFYNNEISEKSEIFDDQFSVERPDGSNFTLKIRSTKLEDSAMYFCASLGGDEQYFGPGTRLTVT.

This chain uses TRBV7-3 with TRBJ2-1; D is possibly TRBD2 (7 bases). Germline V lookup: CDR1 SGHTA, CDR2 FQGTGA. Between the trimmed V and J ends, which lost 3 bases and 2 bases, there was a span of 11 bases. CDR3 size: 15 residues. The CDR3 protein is CASSLAGATYNEQFF. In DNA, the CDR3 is TGTGCCAGCAGCTTGGCGGGGGCTACCTACAATGAGCAGTTCTTC.

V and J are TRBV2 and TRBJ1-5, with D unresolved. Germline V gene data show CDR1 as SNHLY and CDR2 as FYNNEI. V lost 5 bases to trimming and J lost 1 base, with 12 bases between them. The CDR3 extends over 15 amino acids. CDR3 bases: TGTGCCAGCAGTCAGCAGGCCCTGAGCAATCAGCCCCAGCATTTT. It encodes CASSQQALSNQPQHF. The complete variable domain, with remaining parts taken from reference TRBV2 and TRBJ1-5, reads EPEVTQTPSHQVTQMGQEVILRCVPISNHLYFYWYRQILGQKVEFLVSFYNNEISEKSEIFDDQFSVERPDGSNFTLKIRSTKLEDSAMYFCASSQQALSNQPQHFGDGTRLSIL.

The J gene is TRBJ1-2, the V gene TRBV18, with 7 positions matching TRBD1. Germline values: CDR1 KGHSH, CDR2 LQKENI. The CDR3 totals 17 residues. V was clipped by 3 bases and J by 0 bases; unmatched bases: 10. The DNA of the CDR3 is TGTGCCAGCTCACCCACGGGTGGACAGGCGGCTAACTATGGCTACACCTTC. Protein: CASSPTGGQAANYGYTF.

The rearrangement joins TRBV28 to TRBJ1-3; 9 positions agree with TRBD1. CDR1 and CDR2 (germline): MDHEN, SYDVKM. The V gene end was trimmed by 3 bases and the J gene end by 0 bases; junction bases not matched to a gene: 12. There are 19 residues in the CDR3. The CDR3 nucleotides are TGTGCCAGCAGTTTGACAGGGGGAATCGGTTTATCCTCTGGAAACACCATATATTTT. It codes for CASSLTGGIGLSSGNTIYF. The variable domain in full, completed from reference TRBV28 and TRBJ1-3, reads DVKVTQSSRYLVKRTGEKVFLECVQDMDHENMFWYRQDPGLGLRLIYFSYDVKMKEKGDIPEGYSVSREKKERFSLILESASTNQTSMYLCASSLTGGIGLSSGNTIYFGEGSWLTVV.

The DNA of the CDR3 is TGTGCCTGGAGTCACCCGGGACAGGGGCGGAATTCACCCCTCCACTTT. It translates to CAWSHPGQGRNSPLHF. The chain recombines TRBV30 with TRBJ1-6; 10 nucleotides match TRBD1. CDR1 and CDR2 from the germline V gene are GTSNPN and SVGIG (reference sequence). Trimming cost V 2 bases and J 7 bases; bases outside gene matches: 8. This CDR3 is built from 16 residues.

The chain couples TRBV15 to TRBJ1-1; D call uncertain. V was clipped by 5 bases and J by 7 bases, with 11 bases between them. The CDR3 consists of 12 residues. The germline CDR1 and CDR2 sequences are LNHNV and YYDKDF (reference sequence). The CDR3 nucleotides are TGTGCCACCAGCGCCCCTCGGGGTGAAGCTTTCTTT. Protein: CATSAPRGEAFF.